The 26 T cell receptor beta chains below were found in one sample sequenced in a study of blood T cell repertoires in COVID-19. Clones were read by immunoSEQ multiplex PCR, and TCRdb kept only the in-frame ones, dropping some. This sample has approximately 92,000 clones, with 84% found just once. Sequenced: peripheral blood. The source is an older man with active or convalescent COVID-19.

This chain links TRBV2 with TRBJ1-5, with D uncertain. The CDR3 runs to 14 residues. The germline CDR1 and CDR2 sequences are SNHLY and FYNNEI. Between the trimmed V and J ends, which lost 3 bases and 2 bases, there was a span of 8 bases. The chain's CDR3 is CASSEAFGNQPQHF. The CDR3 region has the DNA TGTGCCAGCAGTGAGGCTTTTGGCAATCAGCCCCAGCATTTT.

The DNA for the CDR3 is TGTGCCAGCAGCTCTTTAGCGGGGAACACCGGGGAGCTGTTTTTT. It codes for CASSSLAGNTGELFF. The chain couples TRBV7-9 to TRBJ2-2; 7 bases align to TRBD2. The ends lost 4 bases at V and 1 base at J; junction bases unmatched: 3. The CDR3 sequence is 15 residues long. Per germline, CDR1 SEHNR and CDR2 FQNEAQ (reference sequence).

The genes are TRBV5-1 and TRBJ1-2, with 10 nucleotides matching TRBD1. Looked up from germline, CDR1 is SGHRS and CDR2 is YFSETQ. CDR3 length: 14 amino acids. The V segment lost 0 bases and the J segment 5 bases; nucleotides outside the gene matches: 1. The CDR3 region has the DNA TGCGCCAGCAGCTTGGGGACAGGGGGATATGGCTACACCTTC. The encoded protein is CASSLGTGGYGYTF.

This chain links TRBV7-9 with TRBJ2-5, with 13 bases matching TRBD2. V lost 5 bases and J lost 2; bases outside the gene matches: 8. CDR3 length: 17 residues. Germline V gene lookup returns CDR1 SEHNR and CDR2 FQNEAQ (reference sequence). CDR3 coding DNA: TGTGCCAGCAGCCCCCGGCGGACTAGCGGGGGTCAAGAGACCCAGTACTTC. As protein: CASSPRRTSGGQETQYF.

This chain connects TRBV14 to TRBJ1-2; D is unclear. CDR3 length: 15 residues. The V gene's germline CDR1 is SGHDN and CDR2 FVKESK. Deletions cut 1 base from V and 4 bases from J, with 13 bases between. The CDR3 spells CASSQGLPFSYGYTF. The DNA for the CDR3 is TGTGCCAGCAGCCAAGGGTTACCGTTTAGCTATGGCTACACCTTC.

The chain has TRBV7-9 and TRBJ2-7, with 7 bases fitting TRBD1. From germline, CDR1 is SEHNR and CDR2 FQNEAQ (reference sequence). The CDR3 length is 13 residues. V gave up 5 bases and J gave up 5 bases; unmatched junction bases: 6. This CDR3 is CASSTATGNEQYF. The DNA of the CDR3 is TGTGCCAGCAGCACCGCGACAGGGAACGAGCAGTACTTC.

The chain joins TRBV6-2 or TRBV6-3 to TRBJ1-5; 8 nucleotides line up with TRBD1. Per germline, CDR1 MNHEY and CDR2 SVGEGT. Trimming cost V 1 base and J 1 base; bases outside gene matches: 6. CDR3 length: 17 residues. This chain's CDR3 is CASSYLATGASNQPQHF. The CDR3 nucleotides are TGTGCCAGCAGTTACTTGGCGACAGGGGCCAGCAATCAGCCCCAGCATTTT.

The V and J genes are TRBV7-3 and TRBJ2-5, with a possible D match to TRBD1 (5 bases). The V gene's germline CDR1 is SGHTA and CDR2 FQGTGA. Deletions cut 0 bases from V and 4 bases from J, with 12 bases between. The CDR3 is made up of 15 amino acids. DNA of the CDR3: TGTGCCAGCAGCTTAACGGGGCTAGATTTAGAGACCCAGTACTTC. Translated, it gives CASSLTGLDLETQYF.

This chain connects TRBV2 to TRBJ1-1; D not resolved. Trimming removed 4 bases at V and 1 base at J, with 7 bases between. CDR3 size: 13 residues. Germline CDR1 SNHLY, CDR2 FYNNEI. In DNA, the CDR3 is TGTGCCAGCAGTGGATACAGGAACACTGAAGCTTTCTTT. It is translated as CASSGYRNTEAFF.

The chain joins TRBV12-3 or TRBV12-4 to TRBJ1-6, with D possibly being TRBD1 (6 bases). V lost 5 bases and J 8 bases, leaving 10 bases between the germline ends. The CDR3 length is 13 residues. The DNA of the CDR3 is TGTGCCAGCAGTATACAGGGTTATTCACCCCTCCACTTT. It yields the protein CASSIQGYSPLHF.

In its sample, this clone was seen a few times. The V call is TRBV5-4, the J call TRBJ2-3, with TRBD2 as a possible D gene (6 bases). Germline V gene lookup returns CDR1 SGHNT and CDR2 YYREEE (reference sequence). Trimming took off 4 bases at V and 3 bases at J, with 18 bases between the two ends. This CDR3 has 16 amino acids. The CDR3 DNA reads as TGTGCCAGCAGCATTGGAATGCGGGCGGGGACAGATACGCAGTATTTT. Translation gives CASSIGMRAGTDTQYF.

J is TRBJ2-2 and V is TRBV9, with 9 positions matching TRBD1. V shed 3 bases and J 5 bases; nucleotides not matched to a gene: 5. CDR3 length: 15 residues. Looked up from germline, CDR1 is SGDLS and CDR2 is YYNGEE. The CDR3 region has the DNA TGTGCCAGCAGCGACCGGGACAGGGTAACCGGGGAGCTGTTTTTT. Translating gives CASSDRDRVTGELFF.

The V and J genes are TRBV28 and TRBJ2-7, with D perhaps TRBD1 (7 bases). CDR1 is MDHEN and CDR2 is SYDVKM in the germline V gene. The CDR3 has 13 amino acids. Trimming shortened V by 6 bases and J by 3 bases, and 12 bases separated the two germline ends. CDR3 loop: CASSGGQLYEQYF. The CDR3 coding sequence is TGTGCCAGCAGCGGGGGACAGCTCTACGAGCAGTACTTC.

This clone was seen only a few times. This CDR3 is CASSRRGPYEQYF. The CDR3 DNA reads as TGTGCCAGCAGCAGAAGGGGGCCCTACGAGCAGTACTTC. The V and J genes are TRBV21-1 and TRBJ2-7; the DNA was not compared with TRBD1, the D call given in the table. TRBV21-1 is labeled a pseudogene. The CDR3 is 13 amino acids.

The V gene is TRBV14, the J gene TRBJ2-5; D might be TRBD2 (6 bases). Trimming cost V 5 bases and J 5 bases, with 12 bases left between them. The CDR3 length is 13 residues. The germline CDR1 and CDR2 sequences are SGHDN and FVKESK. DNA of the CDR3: TGTGCCAGCAGCGAGACTAGTAGGGAGACCCAGTACTTC. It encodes CASSETSRETQYF.

Here the CDR3 DNA reads TGCGCCAGCAGCCTCGGGACTAGCGGACGCACAGATACGCAGTATTTT. This gives the protein CASSLGTSGRTDTQYF. The chain uses TRBV5-1 and TRBJ2-3; 11 positions match TRBD2. CDR1 is SGHRS and CDR2 is YFSETQ in the germline V gene. V trimming: 4 bases; J trimming: 1 base; junction bases outside the gene matches: 5. CDR3 length equals 16 residues.

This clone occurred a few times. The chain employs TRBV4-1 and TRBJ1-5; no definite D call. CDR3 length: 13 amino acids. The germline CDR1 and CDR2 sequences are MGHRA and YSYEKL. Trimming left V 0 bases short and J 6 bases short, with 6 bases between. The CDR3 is CASSQEGRQPQHF. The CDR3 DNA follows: TGCGCCAGCAGCCAAGAGGGCCGTCAGCCCCAGCATTTT.

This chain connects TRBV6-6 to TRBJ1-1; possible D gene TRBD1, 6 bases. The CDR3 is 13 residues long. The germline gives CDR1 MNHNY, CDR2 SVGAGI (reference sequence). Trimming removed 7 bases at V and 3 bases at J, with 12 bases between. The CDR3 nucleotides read TGTGCCAGCACTGACAGGTGGGACACTGAAGCTTTCTTT. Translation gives CASTDRWDTEAFF.

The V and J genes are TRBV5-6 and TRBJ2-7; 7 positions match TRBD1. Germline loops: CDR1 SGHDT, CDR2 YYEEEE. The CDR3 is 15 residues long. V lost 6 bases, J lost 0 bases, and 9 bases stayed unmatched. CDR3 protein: CASIFLTGSSYEQYF. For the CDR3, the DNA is TGTGCCAGCATTTTCCTGACAGGGAGCTCCTACGAGCAGTACTTC.

The CDR3 nucleotides read TGTGCCAGCAGCTTGGCCGGGACACTTAGCTCCTACAATGAGCAGTTCTTC. Its translation: CASSLAGTLSSYNEQFF. The chain has TRBV5-6 and TRBJ2-1; a possible D gene is TRBD1 (6 bases). Trimming removed 0 bases from V and 0 bases from J, with 13 bases in between. The CDR3 is made up of 17 amino acids. CDR1 and CDR2 (germline): SGHDT, YYEEEE.

DNA for the CDR3: TGTGCCAGCTCACTACCCACTTCTGGGAACACTGAAGCTTTCTTT. This sequence encodes CASSLPTSGNTEAFF. The chain has TRBV18 and TRBJ1-1; no reliable D call. Germline CDR1 KGHSH, CDR2 LQKENI. V lost 4 bases and J lost 1, with 13 bases in between. The CDR3 is 15 amino acids. The full variable domain, with the rest looked up from reference TRBV18 and TRBJ1-1, is NAGVMQNPRHLVRRRGQEARLRCSPMKGHSHVYWYRQLPEEGLKFMVYLQKENIIDESGMPKERFSAEFPKEGPSILRIQQVVRGDSAAYFCASSLPTSGNTEAFFGQGTRLTVV.

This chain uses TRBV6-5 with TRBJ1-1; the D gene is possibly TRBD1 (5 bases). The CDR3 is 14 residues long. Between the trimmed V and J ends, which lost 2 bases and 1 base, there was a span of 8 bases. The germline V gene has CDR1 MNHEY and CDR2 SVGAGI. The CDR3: CASSYGGGNTEAFF. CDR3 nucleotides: TGTGCCAGCAGTTACGGGGGGGGGAACACTGAAGCTTTCTTT.

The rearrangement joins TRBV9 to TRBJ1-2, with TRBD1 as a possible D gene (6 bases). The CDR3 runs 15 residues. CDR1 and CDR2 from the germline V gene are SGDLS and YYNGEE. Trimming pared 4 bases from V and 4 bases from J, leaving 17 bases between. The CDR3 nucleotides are TGTGCCAGCAGCCCCCGAGACGGCAGGGGCTATGGCTACACCTTC. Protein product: CASSPRDGRGYGYTF.

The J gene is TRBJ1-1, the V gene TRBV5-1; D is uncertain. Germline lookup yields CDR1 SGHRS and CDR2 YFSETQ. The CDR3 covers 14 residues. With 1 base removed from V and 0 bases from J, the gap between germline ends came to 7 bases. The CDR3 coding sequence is TGCGCCAGCAGCTTGTTGGCGGTGAACACTGAAGCTTTCTTT. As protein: CASSLLAVNTEAFF.

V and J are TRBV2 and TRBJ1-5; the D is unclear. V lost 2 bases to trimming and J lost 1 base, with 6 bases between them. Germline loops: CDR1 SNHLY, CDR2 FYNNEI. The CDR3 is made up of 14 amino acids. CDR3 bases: TGTGCCAGCAGTGAATTCTCGAGCAATCAGCCCCAGCATTTT. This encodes CASSEFSSNQPQHF.

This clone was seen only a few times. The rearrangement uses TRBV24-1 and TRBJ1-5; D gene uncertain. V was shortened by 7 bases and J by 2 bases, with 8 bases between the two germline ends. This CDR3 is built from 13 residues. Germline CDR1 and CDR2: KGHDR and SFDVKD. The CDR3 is CATSRIGNQPQHF. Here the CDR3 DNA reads TGTGCCACCAGCCGTATCGGCAATCAGCCCCAGCATTTT.